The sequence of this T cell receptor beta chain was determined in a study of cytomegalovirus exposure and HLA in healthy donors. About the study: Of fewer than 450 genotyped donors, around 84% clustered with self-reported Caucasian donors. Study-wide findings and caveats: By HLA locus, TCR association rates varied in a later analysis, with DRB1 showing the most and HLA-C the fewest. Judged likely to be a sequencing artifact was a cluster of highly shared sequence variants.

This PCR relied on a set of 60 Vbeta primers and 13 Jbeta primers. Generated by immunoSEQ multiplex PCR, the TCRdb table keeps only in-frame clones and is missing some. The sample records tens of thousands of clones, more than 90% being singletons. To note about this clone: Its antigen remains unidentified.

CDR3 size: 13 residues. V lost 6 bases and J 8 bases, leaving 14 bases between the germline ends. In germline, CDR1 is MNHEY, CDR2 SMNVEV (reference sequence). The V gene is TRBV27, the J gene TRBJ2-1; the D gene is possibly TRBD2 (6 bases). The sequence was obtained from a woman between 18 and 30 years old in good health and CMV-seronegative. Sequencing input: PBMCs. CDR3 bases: TGTGCCAGCAGCACATTAGCGGTGCATGAGCAGTTCTTC. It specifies CASSTLAVHEQFF.